Listed here is a single T cell receptor (beta chain). The data were obtained in a study of blood T cell repertoires in COVID-19. Study-level background: Sites in the United States, Italy and Spain provided acute and convalescent COVID-19 samples.

The CDR3 totals 16 residues. The germline CDR1 and CDR2 sequences are ENHRY and SYGVKD. V was pared by 6 bases and J by 4 bases, with 8 bases of the junction left unmatched. Some clones are missing from TCRdb's copy, which holds only in-frame ones; the method was immunoSEQ multiplex PCR. Of 250,000 or so clones listed, roughly nine tenths are singletons. This sequence joins TRBV10-3 and TRBJ2-7, with 14 bases that match TRBD2. Sequences were obtained from peripheral blood. This clonotype was obtained from a woman in her forties who had recovered from COVID-19. The CDR3 DNA reads as TGTGCCATCAGGGACCTAGGACTAGCGGGGGGATACGAGCAGTACTTC. Translation gives CAIRDLGLAGGYEQYF.